Each of the 6 T cell receptor beta chains below was sequenced from the same sample in a study of T cell changes during pregnancy in multiple sclerosis. Only in-frame clones appear in the TCRdb table, and some are missing; sequencing was by immunoSEQ multiplex PCR. The top ten clones hold around 5.1% of a sample with approximately 32,000 clones, more than 70% of them seen once. Sample: CD8+ T cells from peripheral blood mononuclear cells, taken in the first trimester of pregnancy. All receptors come from a female donor with multiple sclerosis, enrolled in a pregnancy study.

The chain has TRBV18 and TRBJ1-1; D call uncertain. The CDR3 sequence is 15 residues long. In germline, CDR1 is KGHSH, CDR2 LQKENI. V was trimmed by 5 bases and J by 3 bases, leaving 16 bases between them. CDR3 loop: CASSRWVRQDTEAFF. DNA of the CDR3: TGTGCCAGCTCAAGATGGGTGCGTCAGGACACTGAAGCTTTCTTT.

DNA of the CDR3: TGTGCCAGCAGCTTCGGTGCCACCGCCTACTATGGCTACACCTTC. Translating gives CASSFGATAYYGYTF. This chain joins TRBV11-1 and TRBJ1-2; D gene uncertain. Per the germline V gene, CDR1 is SGHAT and CDR2 is FQDESV (reference sequence). Between the trimmed V and J ends, which lost 3 bases and 3 bases, there was a span of 14 bases. The CDR3 spans 15 residues.

The CDR3 DNA reads as TGTGCCAGCAGCCCAACCGGACAGACGAACACCGGGGAGCTGTTTTTT. This codes for CASSPTGQTNTGELFF. The chain has TRBV28 and TRBJ2-2; tentative D call: TRBD1 (6 bases). CDR1 is MDHEN and CDR2 is SYDVKM in the germline V gene. With 6 bases removed from V and 0 bases from J, the gap between germline ends came to 14 bases. The CDR3 is 16 amino acids. Filled out from reference TRBV28 and TRBJ2-2, the complete variable domain reads DVKVTQSSRYLVKRTGEKVFLECVQDMDHENMFWYRQDPGLGLRLIYFSYDVKMKEKGDIPEGYSVSREKKERFSLILESASTNQTSMYLCASSPTGQTNTGELFFGEGSRLTVL.

V gene TRBV7-6 combines with J gene TRBJ2-3; D not certain. The germline V gene encodes CDR1 SGHVS and CDR2 FNYEAQ. Trimming cost V 1 base and J 2 bases, with 4 bases left between them. This CDR3 spans 13 amino acids. CDR3 region: CASSLEYTDTQYF. CDR3 sequence (DNA): TGTGCCAGCAGCTTAGAATACACAGATACGCAGTATTTT.

The gene calls are TRBV13 and TRBJ2-7, with 7 bases lining up with TRBD2. There are 18 residues in the CDR3. J was trimmed by 1 base and V by 0 bases; bases with no gene match: 12. Germline V lookup: CDR1 PRHDT, CDR2 FYEKMQ (reference sequence). This CDR3 reads CASSLGGRGREVSYEQYF. The CDR3 nucleotides read TGTGCCAGCAGCTTAGGAGGTCGAGGGAGGGAAGTGTCCTACGAGCAGTACTTC. The full variable domain, in which reference TRBV13 and TRBJ2-7 provide the parts outside the CDR3, is AAGVIQSPRHLIKEKRETATLKCYPIPRHDTVYWYQQGPGQDPQFLISFYEKMQSDKGSIPDRFSAQQFSDYHSELNMSSLELGDSALYFCASSLGGRGREVSYEQYFGPGTRLTVT.

This rearrangement joins TRBV6-1 to TRBJ2-3; 11 bases are shared with TRBD2. Trimming cost V 4 bases and J 6 bases; bases outside gene matches: 9. This CDR3 region has 16 residues. The germline CDR1 and CDR2 sequences are MNHNS and SASEGT. The CDR3 reads CASSGTLAGVWDTQYF. For the CDR3, the DNA is TGTGCCAGCAGTGGGACACTAGCGGGAGTTTGGGATACGCAGTATTTT.